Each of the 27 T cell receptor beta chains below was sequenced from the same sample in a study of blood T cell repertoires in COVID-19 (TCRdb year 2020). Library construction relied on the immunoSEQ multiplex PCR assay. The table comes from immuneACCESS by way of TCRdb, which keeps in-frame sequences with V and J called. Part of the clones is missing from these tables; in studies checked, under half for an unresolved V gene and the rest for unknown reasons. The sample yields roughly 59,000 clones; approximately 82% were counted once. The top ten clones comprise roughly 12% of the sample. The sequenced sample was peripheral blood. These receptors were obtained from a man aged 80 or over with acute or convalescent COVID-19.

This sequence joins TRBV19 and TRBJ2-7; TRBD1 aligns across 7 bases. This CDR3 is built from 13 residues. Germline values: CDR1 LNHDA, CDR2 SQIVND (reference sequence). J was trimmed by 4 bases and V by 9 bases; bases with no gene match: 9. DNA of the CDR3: TGTGCCAGCGCCCGGGACAGAGAATACGAGCAGTACTTC. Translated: CASARDREYEQYF.

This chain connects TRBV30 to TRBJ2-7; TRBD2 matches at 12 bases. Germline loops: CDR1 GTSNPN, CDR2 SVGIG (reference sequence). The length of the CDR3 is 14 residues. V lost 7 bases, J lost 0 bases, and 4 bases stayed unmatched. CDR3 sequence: CASRTSGISYEQYF. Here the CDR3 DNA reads TGTGCCTCTCGGACTAGCGGGATCTCCTACGAGCAGTACTTC.

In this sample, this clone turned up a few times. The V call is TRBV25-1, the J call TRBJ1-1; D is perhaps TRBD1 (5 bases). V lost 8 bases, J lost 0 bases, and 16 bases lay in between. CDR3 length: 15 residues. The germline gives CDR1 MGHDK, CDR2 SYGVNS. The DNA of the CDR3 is TGTGCCAGCTCCTCTGGGACTTATCTGAACACTGAAGCTTTCTTT. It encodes CASSSGTYLNTEAFF.

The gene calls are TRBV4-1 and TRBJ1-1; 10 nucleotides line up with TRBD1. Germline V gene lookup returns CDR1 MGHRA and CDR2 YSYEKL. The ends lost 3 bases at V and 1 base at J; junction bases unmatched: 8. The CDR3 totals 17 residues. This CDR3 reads CASSQIAWTGGNTEAFF. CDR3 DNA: TGCGCCAGCAGCCAGATAGCCTGGACAGGGGGGAACACTGAAGCTTTCTTT.

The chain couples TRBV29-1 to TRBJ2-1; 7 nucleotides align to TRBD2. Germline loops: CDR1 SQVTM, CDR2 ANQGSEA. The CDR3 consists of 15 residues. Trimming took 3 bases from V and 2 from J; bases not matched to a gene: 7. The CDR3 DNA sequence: TGCAGCGTTGATAGTGCGGGGGTGACCTACAATGAGCAGTTCTTC. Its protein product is CSVDSAGVTYNEQFF.

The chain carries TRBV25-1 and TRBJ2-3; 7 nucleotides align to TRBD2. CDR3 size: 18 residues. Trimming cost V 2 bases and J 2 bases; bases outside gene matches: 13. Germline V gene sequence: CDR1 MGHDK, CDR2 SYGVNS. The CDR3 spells CASSEGLTSHPSTDTQYF. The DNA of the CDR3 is TGTGCCAGCAGTGAAGGCCTGACTAGCCATCCTTCCACAGATACGCAGTATTTT.

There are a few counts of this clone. The CDR3, as DNA: TGTGCCAGCAGTCAAGGGGCAGGGATGTTTGGCTACACCTTC. It translates to CASSQGAGMFGYTF. The chain has TRBV6-4 and TRBJ1-2, with D maybe TRBD1 (5 bases). CDR1 and CDR2 (germline): MRHNA, SNTAGT. V lost 5 bases and J lost 7, with 17 bases in between. The CDR3 runs 14 residues.

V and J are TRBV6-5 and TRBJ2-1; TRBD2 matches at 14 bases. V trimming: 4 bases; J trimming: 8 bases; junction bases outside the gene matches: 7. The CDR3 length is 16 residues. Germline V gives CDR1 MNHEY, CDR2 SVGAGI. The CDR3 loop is CASSSGTSGSKDEQFF. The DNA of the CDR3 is TGTGCCAGCAGTTCCGGGACTAGCGGGAGTAAAGATGAGCAGTTCTTC.

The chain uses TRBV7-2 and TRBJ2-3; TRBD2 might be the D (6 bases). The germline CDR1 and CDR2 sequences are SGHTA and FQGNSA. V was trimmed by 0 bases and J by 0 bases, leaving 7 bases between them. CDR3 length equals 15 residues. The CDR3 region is CASSLAGTSTDTQYF. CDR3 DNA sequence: TGTGCCAGCAGCTTAGCGGGGACTAGCACAGATACGCAGTATTTT.

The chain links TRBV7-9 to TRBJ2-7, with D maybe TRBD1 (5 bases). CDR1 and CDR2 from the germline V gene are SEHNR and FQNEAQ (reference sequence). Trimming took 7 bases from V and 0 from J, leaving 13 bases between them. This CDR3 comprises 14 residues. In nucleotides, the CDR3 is TGTGCCAGCAACACAGGCCCCGGCTCCTACGAGCAGTACTTC. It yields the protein CASNTGPGSYEQYF.

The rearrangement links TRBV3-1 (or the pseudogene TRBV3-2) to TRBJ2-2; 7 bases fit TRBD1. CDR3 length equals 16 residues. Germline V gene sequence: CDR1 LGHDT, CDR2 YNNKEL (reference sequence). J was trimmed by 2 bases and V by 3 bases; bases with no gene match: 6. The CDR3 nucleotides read TGTGCCAGCAGCCAGGGCAGGGGGTTTAACACCGGGGAGCTGTTTTTT. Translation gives CASSQGRGFNTGELFF.

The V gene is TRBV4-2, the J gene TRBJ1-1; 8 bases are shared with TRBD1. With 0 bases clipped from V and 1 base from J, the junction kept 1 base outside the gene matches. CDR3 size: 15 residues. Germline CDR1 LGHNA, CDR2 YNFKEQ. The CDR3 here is CASSQEGTGNTEAFF. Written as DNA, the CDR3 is TGTGCCAGCAGCCAAGAAGGGACAGGGAACACTGAAGCTTTCTTT.

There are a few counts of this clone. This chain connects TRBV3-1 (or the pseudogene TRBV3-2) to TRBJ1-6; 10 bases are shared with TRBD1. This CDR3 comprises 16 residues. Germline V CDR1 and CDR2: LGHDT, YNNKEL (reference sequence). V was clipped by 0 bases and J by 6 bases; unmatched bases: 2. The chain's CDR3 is CASSQDGTGVNSPLHF. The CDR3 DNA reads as TGTGCCAGCAGCCAAGATGGGACAGGGGTTAATTCACCCCTCCACTTT.

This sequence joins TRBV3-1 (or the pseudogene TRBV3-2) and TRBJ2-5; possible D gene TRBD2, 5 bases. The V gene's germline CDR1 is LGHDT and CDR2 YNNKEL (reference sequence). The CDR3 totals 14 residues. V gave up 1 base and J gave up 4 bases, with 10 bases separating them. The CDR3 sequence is CASSQGGGGETQYF. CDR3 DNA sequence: TGTGCCAGCAGCCAAGGTGGAGGAGGAGAGACCCAGTACTTC.

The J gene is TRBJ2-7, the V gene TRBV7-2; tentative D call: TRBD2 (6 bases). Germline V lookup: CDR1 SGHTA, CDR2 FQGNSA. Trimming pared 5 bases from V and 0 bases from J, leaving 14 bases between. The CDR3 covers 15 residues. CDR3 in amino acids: CASSRAGTYSYEQYF. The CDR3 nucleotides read TGTGCCAGCAGCCGTGCCGGGACTTACTCCTACGAGCAGTACTTC.

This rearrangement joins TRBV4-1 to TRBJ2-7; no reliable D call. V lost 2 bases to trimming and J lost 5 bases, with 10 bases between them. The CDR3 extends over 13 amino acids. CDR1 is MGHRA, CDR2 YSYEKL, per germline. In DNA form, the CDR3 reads TGCGCCAGCAGCCAACCTGGTAGCCACGAGCAGTACTTC. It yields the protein CASSQPGSHEQYF.

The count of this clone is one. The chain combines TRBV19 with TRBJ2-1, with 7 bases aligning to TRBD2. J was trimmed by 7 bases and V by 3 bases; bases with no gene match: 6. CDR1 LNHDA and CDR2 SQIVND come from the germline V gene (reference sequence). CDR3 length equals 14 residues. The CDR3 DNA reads TGTGCCAGTAGTATCCTAGCGGCAACGAATGAGCAGTTCTTC. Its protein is CASSILAATNEQFF.

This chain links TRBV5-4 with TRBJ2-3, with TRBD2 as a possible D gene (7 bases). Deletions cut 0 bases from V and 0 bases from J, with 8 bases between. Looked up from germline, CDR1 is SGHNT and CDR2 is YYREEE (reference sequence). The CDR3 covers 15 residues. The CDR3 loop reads CASSLEGGSTDTQYF. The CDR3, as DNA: TGTGCCAGCAGCTTGGAGGGGGGGAGCACAGATACGCAGTATTTT.

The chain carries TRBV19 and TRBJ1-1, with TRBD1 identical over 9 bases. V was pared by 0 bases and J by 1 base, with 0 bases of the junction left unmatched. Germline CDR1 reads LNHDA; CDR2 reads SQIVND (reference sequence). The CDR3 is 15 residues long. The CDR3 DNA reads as TGTGCCAGTAGTATAGAGGGACAGGGGAACACTGAAGCTTTCTTT. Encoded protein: CASSIEGQGNTEAFF.

CDR3 region: CASSLAAGEVVEQFF. The CDR3 DNA follows: TGTGCCAGCAGCTTAGCGGCGGGAGAGGTTGTTGAGCAGTTCTTC. This chain uses TRBV7-2 with TRBJ2-1; 7 bases align to TRBD2. The CDR3 length is 15 residues. V dropped 0 bases and J dropped 9; count of bases not matched to a gene: 8. The germline V gene encodes CDR1 SGHTA and CDR2 FQGNSA.

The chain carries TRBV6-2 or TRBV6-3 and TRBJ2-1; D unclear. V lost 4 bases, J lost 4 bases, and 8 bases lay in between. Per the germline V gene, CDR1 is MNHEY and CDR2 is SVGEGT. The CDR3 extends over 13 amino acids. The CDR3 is CASSSARYNEQFF. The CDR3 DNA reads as TGTGCCAGCAGTTCTGCCAGATACAATGAGCAGTTCTTC.

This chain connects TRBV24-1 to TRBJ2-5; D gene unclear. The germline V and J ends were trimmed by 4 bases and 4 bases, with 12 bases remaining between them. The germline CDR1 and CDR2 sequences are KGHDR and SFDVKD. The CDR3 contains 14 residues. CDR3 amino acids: CATSDSQRRETQYF. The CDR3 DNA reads TGTGCCACCAGTGACAGTCAGCGACGAGAGACCCAGTACTTC.

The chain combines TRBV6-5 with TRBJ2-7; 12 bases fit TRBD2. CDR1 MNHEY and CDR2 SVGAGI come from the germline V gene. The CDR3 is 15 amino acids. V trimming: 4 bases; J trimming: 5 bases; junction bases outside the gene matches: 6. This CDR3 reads CASSLTSGRKNEQYF. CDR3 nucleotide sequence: TGTGCCAGCAGTTTGACTAGCGGGAGAAAAAACGAGCAGTACTTC.

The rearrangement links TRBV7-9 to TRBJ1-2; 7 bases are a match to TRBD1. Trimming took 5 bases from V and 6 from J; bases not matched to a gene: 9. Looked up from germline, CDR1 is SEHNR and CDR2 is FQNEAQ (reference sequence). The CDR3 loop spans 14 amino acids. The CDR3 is CASSPLVGGDGYTF. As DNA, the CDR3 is TGTGCCAGCAGCCCGCTTGTAGGGGGCGATGGCTACACCTTC.

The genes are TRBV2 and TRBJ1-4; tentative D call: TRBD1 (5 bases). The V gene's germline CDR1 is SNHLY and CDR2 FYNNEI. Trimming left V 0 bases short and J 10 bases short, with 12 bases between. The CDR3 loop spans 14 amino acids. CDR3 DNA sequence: TGTGCCAGCAGTGAAGCTGGGGCGTCGCTAAAACTGTTTTTT. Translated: CASSEAGASLKLFF.

The CDR3 bases are TGTGCCAGCAGCTTAGAAAGCGGGAGATTTACCGGGGAGCTGTTTTTT. Encoded protein: CASSLESGRFTGELFF. The V and J genes are TRBV7-8 and TRBJ2-2; 8 nucleotides align to TRBD2. CDR1 and CDR2 (germline): SGHVS, FQNEAQ. Trimming took 1 base from V and 5 from J; bases not matched to a gene: 6. The CDR3 runs 16 residues.

The CDR3 region has the DNA TGTGCCAGCAGTAGTCCAGGGGAGAATTCACCCCTCCACTTT. This gives the protein CASSSPGENSPLHF. The rearrangement links TRBV2 to TRBJ1-6; TRBD1 might be the D (6 bases). V was cut by 5 bases and J by 7 bases, with 12 bases left in between. This CDR3 contains 14 residues. Germline lookup yields CDR1 SNHLY and CDR2 FYNNEI.